This T cell receptor beta chain was profiled in a study of blood T cell repertoires in COVID-19. Study at large: Samples came from the United States, Italy and Spain, spanning acute and convalescent COVID-19. PBMCs, B-cell-depleted T cells, or T cells provided the cDNA or gDNA that made up the material.

V lost 1 base and J lost 6, with 10 bases in between. The CDR3 is 14 amino acids. CDR1 is LGHDT, CDR2 YNNKEL, per germline (reference sequence). In assigning cohorts, the study relied on participant-reported clinical history. The table lists this clone with a few counts. Authors' data handling: By means of reference gene primer amplification, nucleated cell counts were estimated. TCRdb's copy holds only in-frame clones and misses some; the assay was immunoSEQ multiplex PCR. Clonal size and the V and J genes are those of that table, whereas D and trimming came from the DNA. The sample carries about 380,000 clones, roughly 91% recorded once.

The chain links TRBV3-1 (or the pseudogene TRBV3-2) to TRBJ1-5, with D perhaps matching TRBD1 (5 bases). This TCR was recovered from a woman aged 18-35 years who had recovered from COVID-19. Material: PBMCs or T cells enriched from blood (not recorded which). The CDR3 spells CASSQAGLTQPQHF. For the CDR3, the DNA is TGTGCCAGCAGCCAAGCAGGGCTAACTCAGCCCCAGCATTTT.